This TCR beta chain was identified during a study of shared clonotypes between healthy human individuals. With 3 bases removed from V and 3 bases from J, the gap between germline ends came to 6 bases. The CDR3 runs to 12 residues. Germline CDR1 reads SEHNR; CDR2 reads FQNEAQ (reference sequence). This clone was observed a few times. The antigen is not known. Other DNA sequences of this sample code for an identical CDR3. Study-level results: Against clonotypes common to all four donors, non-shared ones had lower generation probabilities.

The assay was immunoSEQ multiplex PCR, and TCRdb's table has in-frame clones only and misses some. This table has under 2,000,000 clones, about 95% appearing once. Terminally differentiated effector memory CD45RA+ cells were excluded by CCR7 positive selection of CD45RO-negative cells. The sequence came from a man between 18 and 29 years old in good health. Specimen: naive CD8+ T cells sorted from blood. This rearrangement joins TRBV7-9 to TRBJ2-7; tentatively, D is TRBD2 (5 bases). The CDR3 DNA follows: TGTGCCAGCAGCTTCGGGGTCTACGAGCAGTACTTC. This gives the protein CASSFGVYEQYF.